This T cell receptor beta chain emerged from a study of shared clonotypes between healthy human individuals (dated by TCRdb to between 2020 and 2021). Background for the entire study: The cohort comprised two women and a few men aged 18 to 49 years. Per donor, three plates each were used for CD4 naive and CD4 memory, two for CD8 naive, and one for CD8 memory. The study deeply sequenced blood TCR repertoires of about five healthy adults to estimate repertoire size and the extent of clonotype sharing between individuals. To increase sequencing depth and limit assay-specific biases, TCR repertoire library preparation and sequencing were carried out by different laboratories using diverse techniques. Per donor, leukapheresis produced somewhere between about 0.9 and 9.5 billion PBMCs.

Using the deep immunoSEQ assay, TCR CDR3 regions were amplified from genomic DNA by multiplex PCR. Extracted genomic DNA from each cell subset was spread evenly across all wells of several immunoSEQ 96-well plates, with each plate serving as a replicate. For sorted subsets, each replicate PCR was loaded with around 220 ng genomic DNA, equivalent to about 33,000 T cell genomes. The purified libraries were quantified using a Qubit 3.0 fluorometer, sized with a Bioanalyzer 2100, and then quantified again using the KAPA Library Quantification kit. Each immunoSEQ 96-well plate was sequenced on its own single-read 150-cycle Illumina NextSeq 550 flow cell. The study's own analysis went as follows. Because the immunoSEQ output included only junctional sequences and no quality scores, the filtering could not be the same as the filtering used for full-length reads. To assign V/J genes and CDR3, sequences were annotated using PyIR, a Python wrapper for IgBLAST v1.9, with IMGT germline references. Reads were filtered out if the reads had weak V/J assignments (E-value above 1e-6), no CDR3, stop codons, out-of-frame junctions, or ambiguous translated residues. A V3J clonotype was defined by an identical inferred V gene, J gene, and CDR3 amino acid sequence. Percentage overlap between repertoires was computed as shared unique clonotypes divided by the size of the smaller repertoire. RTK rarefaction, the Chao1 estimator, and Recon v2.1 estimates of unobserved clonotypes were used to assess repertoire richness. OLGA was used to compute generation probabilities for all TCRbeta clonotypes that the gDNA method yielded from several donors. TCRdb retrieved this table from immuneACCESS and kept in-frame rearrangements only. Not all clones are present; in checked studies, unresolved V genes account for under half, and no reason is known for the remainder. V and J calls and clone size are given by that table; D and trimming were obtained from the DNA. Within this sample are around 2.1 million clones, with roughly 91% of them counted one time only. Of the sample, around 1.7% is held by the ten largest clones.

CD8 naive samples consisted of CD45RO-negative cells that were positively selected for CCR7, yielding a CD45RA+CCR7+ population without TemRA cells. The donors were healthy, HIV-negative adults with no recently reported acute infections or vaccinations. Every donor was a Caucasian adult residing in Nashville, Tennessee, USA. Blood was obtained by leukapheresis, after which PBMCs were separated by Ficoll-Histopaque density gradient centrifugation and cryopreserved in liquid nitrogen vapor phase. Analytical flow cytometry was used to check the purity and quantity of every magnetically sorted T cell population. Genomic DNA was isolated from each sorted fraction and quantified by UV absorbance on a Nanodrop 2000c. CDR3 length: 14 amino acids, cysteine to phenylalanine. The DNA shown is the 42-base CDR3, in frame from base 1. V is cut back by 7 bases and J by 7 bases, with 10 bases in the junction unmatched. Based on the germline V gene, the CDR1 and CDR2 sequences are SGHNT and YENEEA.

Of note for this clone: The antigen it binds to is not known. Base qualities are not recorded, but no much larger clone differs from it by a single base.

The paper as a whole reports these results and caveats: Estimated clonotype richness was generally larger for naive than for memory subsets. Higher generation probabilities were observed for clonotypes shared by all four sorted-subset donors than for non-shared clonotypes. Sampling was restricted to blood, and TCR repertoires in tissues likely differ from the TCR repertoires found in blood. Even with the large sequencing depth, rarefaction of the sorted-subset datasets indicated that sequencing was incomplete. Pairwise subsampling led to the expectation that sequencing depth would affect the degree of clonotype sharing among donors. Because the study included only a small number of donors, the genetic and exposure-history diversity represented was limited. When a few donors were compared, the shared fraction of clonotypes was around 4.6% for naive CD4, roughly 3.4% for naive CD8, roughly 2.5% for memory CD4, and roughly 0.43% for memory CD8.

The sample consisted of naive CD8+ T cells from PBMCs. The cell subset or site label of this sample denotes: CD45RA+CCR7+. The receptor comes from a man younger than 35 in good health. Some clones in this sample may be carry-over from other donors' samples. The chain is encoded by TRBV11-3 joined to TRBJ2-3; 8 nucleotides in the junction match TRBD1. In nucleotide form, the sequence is TGTGCCAGCACCTTGGACAGGGTGCTACATACGCAGTATTTT. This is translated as CASTLDRVLHTQYF.